The next 3 T cell receptor beta chains were all read from a single sample in a study of siplizumab effects on memory and regulatory T cells. Using immunoSEQ multiplex PCR, the repertoire was profiled, and TCRdb retains in-frame clones only, with some absent. The table lists about 60,000 clones, less than 90% of them singletons. Sequences were obtained from memory CD4+ T cells sorted from blood. These receptors were taken from a human donor in good health.

The genes are TRBV19 and TRBJ2-3; 8 bases agree with TRBD2. V dropped 5 bases and J dropped 2; count of bases not matched to a gene: 6. Per the germline V gene, CDR1 is LNHDA and CDR2 is SQIVND (reference sequence). The CDR3 spans 15 residues. CDR3 sequence (DNA): TGTGCCAGTAGTCTCGGACTAGCAGACACAGATACGCAGTATTTT. It is translated as CASSLGLADTDTQYF.

J is TRBJ1-2 and V is TRBV18; D possibly corresponds to TRBD1 (5 bases). V lost 6 bases and J lost 10, with 15 bases in between. Germline values: CDR1 KGHSH, CDR2 LQKENI. The CDR3 loop spans 12 amino acids. The CDR3 bases are TGTGCCAGCTCGGAAGGGGCCGACGACTACACCTTC. It is translated as CASSEGADDYTF. Full variable domain (remainder filled in from reference TRBV18 and TRBJ1-2): NAGVMQNPRHLVRRRGQEARLRCSPMKGHSHVYWYRQLPEEGLKFMVYLQKENIIDESGMPKERFSAEFPKEGPSILRIQQVVRGDSAAYFCASSEGADDYTFGSGTRLTVV.

This clone was counted a single time. This chain uses TRBV10-3 with TRBJ2-5; TRBD2 might be the D (5 bases). V was pared by 6 bases and J by 7 bases, with 15 bases between. Germline V gene data show CDR1 as ENHRY and CDR2 as SYGVKD. CDR3 length equals 13 residues. CDR3 protein: CAIRSGSERTQYF. For the CDR3, the DNA is TGTGCCATCAGATCGGGATCAGAAAGGACCCAGTACTTC.